A single sample is the source of the 10 T cell receptor beta chains below, sequenced in a study of blood T cell repertoires in COVID-19. Only in-frame clones appear in the TCRdb table, and some are missing; sequencing was by immunoSEQ multiplex PCR. The sample shows roughly 4,900 clones, approximately 70% of them seen only once. Specimen: peripheral blood. These receptors all come from a human donor in a cohort sampled during active COVID-19.

The chain employs TRBV7-2 and TRBJ1-3; D not resolved. V was clipped by 3 bases and J by 3 bases, with 9 bases between them. The CDR3 spans 14 residues. CDR1 SGHTA and CDR2 FQGNSA come from the germline V gene. This chain's CDR3 is CASSLVGFGNTIYF. Written as DNA, the CDR3 is TGTGCCAGCAGCTTGGTGGGCTTTGGAAACACCATATATTTT.

The chain joins TRBV7-9 to TRBJ2-3, with TRBD2 matching over 9 bases. After removal of 1 base from V and 4 bases from J, the junction contained 6 bases not matched to a gene. The germline gives CDR1 SEHNR, CDR2 FQNEAQ (reference sequence). The length of the CDR3 is 16 residues. CDR3: CASSLGLAGRADTQYF. CDR3 DNA: TGTGCCAGCAGCTTAGGCCTAGCGGGGCGAGCAGATACGCAGTATTTT.

CDR3 protein: CASSPDRMNEQFF. For the CDR3, the DNA is TGTGCCAGCAGCCCTGACAGGATGAATGAGCAGTTCTTC. V and J are TRBV7-2 and TRBJ2-1; D possibly corresponds to TRBD1 (6 bases). Per germline, CDR1 SGHTA and CDR2 FQGNSA. The CDR3 has 13 residues. The V gene lost 5 bases and the J gene lost 7 bases, with 12 bases spanning the gap.

This clone was observed a handful of times. The chain employs TRBV4-3 and TRBJ2-7; 7 bases map to TRBD1. Germline V gene lookup returns CDR1 LGHNA and CDR2 YSLEER. The CDR3 contains 14 residues. Trimming cost V 1 base and J 2 bases; bases outside gene matches: 2. This chain's CDR3 is CASSQGGQAYEQYF. The DNA of the CDR3 is TGCGCCAGCAGCCAAGGCGGACAGGCCTACGAGCAGTACTTC.

This chain uses TRBV9 with TRBJ1-4; D perhaps matches TRBD1 (6 bases). CDR1 is SGDLS and CDR2 is YYNGEE in the germline V gene. This CDR3 comprises 16 residues. The V end lost 1 base, the J end lost 0 bases, and 10 bases lay between the germline ends. CDR3 nucleotides: TGTGCCAGCAGCGTAAAGGGGGAAGCAACTAATGAAAAACTGTTTTTT. It encodes CASSVKGEATNEKLFF.

This chain links TRBV4-3 with TRBJ1-5; no reliable D call. There are 14 residues in the CDR3. Looked up from germline, CDR1 is LGHNA and CDR2 is YSLEER. V lost 0 bases to trimming and J lost 2 bases, with 5 bases between them. The CDR3 loop is CASSQEVGNQPQHF. CDR3 DNA: TGCGCCAGCAGCCAAGAAGTAGGCAATCAGCCCCAGCATTTT.

This clone showed up just a few times. J is TRBJ2-5 and V is TRBV7-2, with 9 bases matching TRBD2. The CDR3 extends over 15 amino acids. J was trimmed by 5 bases and V by 1 base; bases with no gene match: 5. In germline, CDR1 is SGHTA, CDR2 FQGNSA. CDR3 nucleotides: TGTGCCAGCAGCTTAGAGGGGACTAGCTCGGAGACCCAGTACTTC. It translates to CASSLEGTSSETQYF.

This clone was counted only a few times. This chain connects TRBV20-1 to TRBJ2-7, with a weak D call TRBD1 (5 bases). V lost 3 bases, J lost 3 bases, and 9 bases lay in between. Germline assignment: CDR1 DFQATT and CDR2 SNEGSKA (reference sequence). The CDR3 sequence is 12 residues long. The CDR3 DNA follows: TGCAGTGCTAGTCCGGACAACTACGAGCAGTACTTC. It specifies CSASPDNYEQYF.

In its sample, this clone ranks as medium-sized. V gene TRBV29-1 combines with J gene TRBJ1-2; TRBD1 matches at 10 bases. Per the germline V gene, CDR1 is SQVTM and CDR2 is ANQGSEA. This CDR3 is built from 14 residues. V was clipped by 1 base and J by 4 bases; unmatched bases: 3. CDR3 residues: CSVEGTGGSYGYTF. The CDR3 nucleotides read TGCAGCGTTGAAGGGACAGGGGGATCCTATGGCTACACCTTC.

J is TRBJ2-6 and V is TRBV7-2, with 8 bases identical to TRBD1. This CDR3 is built from 17 residues. CDR1 and CDR2 from the germline V gene are SGHTA and FQGNSA. The J segment lost 0 bases and the V segment lost 3 bases, leaving 4 bases of the junction unmatched. The CDR3 is CASSFRTGHSGANVLTF. The CDR3 DNA reads as TGTGCCAGCAGCTTCAGGACAGGGCACTCTGGGGCCAACGTCCTGACTTTC.